A single count supports the clone carrying this T cell receptor (beta chain). V lost 4 bases to trimming and J lost 6 bases; unmatched junction nucleotides: 9. CDR3 size: 15 residues. The germline V gene encodes CDR1 SGHRS and CDR2 YFSETQ. Profiling relied on immunoSEQ multiplex PCR, and the TCRdb table lists in-frame clones only, not all of them. This table holds millions of clones, 80% to 95% found once. The data derive from a study of shared clonotypes between healthy human individuals. The chain joins TRBV5-1 to TRBJ2-7; 11 nucleotides agree with TRBD1. Sequences were obtained from naive CD4+ T cells from PBMCs. Stated subset: CD45RA+ positively selected. The TCR sequence derives from a man between 18 and 29 years old in good health. Some clones in this sample may be carry-over from other donors' samples. As DNA, the CDR3 is TGCGCCAGCAGCGCATCCGGGACAGGGGGAACCGAGCAGTACTTC. Its protein is CASSASGTGGTEQYF. The full variable domain, in which reference TRBV5-1 and TRBJ2-7 provide the parts outside the CDR3, is KAGVTQTPRYLIKTRGQQVTLSCSPISGHRSVSWYQQTPGQGLQFLFEYFSETQRNKGNFPGRFSGRQFSNSRSEMNVSTLELGDSALYLCASSASGTGGTEQYFGPGTRLTVT.